The present TCR beta chain was sequenced within a study of OX40 agonist ivuxolimab in advanced cancers. Study-wide background: Cohort: 80% to 85% men, mean age about 60, aged about 20 to 79. Eligibility admitted prior anti-PD-1, anti-PD-L1 or anti-CTLA-4 therapy; around 42% had some.

Clones were read by immunoSEQ multiplex PCR, and TCRdb kept only the in-frame ones, dropping some. In the table there are 45,000 to 65,000 clones, 80% to 85% of which are singletons. This specimen consisted of CD4+ or CD8+ T cells sorted from blood, obtained in a trial of the OX40 agonist ivuxolimab. The TCR originated in an adult with an advanced solid tumor such as melanoma, head and neck, liver or kidney cancer.

CDR3 bases: TGTGCCAGCAGCTTAGTTGGGGGAAGTAATTCACCCCTCCACTTT. As protein: CASSLVGGSNSPLHF. The V and J genes are TRBV7-3 and TRBJ1-6; tentative D call: TRBD1 (5 bases). Germline CDR1 is SGHTA and CDR2 is FQGTGA. CDR3 length equals 15 residues. With 2 bases removed from V and 6 bases from J, the gap between germline ends came to 11 bases.